A selection of T cell receptor beta chains follows, all from one sample in a study of identical twins. In TCRdb, the 5' RACE reads were re-called with MiXCR into one record per CDR3 protein. The data hold fewer than 650,000 distinct CDR3 sequences, with 9.5% to 10% observed a single time. These same data were also listed under a study on yellow fever vaccine responses in identical twins.

The sample consisted of PBMCs. These receptors came from a woman under 30 in good health. CDR3s include the opening cysteine and the closing phenylalanine or tryptophan. Each record gives: clone size, J gene, D gene, V gene, CDR3 length, CDR3 DNA, CDR3 protein. D genes are given only for firm matches. Clone size is not always given. Where it is, it says once, few, many or a class for expanded clones.

clone size: many; J gene: TRBJ1-2; D gene: -; V gene: TRBV12-3/TRBV12-4; CDR3 length: 11; CDR3 DNA: TGTGCCAGCAGTTTGAACTATGGCTACACCTTC; CDR3 protein: CASSLNYGYTF
clone size: -; J gene: TRBJ2-4; D gene: -; V gene: TRBV6-5; CDR3 length: 18; CDR3 DNA: TGTGCCAGCAGTTTCCCCCCCGGGCGGAGAGGGGGTAAAAACATTCAGTACTTC; CDR3 protein: CASSFPPGRRGGKNIQYF
clone size: few; J gene: TRBJ2-2; D gene: -; V gene: TRBV6-2/TRBV6-3; CDR3 length: 16; CDR3 DNA: TGTGCCAGCAGTTACTCATGGGGGGCCGGTGCCGGGGAGCTGTTTTTT; CDR3 protein: CASSYSWGAGAGELFF
clone size: few; J gene: TRBJ2-2; D gene: TRBD2; V gene: TRBV18; CDR3 length: 18; CDR3 DNA: TGTGCCAGCTCTCCCGGACTAGCGGGATATTCAGGCACCGGGGAGCTGTTTTTT; CDR3 protein: CASSPGLAGYSGTGELFF
clone size: -; J gene: TRBJ2-7; D gene: -; V gene: TRBV28; CDR3 length: 13; CDR3 DNA: TGTGCCAGCAGTTTAGGGACACCCCTCGAGCAGTACTTC; CDR3 protein: CASSLGTPLEQYF
clone size: few; J gene: TRBJ1-5; D gene: TRBD1; V gene: TRBV20-1; CDR3 length: 14; CDR3 DNA: TGCAGTGCCAGACAGGGGTCTAGCAATCAGCCCCAGCATTTT; CDR3 protein: CSARQGSSNQPQHF
clone size: -; J gene: TRBJ2-7; D gene: TRBD1; V gene: TRBV6-1; CDR3 length: 13; CDR3 DNA: TGTGCCAGCAAAATACTAACAGGGGGCGAGCAGTACTTC; CDR3 protein: CASKILTGGEQYF
clone size: -; J gene: TRBJ2-7; D gene: TRBD2; V gene: TRBV7-9; CDR3 length: 13; CDR3 DNA: TGTGCCAGCAGCGAAACGGGGGGGAAAGAGCAGTACTTC; CDR3 protein: CASSETGGKEQYF
clone size: few; J gene: TRBJ2-1; D gene: TRBD1; V gene: TRBV20-1; CDR3 length: 18; CDR3 DNA: TGCAGTGCTATTCCCAAAAGATACAACAGGGGCTTTATGGATGAGCAGTTCTTC; CDR3 protein: CSAIPKRYNRGFMDEQFF
clone size: few; J gene: TRBJ2-1; D gene: -; V gene: TRBV9; CDR3 length: 15; CDR3 DNA: TGTGCCAGCAGCCCCACGGGGGACCCCCCCAATGAGCAGTTCTTC; CDR3 protein: CASSPTGDPPNEQFF